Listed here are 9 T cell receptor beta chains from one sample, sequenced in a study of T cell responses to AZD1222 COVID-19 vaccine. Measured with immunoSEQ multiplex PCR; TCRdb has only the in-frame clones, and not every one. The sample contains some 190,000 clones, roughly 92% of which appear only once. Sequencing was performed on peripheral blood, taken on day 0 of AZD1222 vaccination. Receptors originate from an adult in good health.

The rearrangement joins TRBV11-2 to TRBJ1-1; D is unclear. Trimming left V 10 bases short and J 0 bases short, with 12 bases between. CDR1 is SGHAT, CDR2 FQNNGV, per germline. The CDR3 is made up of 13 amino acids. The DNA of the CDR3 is TGTGCCACCGCACTACGGTTGAACACTGAAGCTTTCTTT. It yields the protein CATALRLNTEAFF.

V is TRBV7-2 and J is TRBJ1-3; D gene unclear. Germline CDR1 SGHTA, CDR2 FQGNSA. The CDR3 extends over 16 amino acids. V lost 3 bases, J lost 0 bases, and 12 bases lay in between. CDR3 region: CASSLSAAPSGNTIYF. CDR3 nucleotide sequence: TGTGCCAGCAGCTTGTCCGCGGCCCCCTCTGGAAACACCATATATTTT.

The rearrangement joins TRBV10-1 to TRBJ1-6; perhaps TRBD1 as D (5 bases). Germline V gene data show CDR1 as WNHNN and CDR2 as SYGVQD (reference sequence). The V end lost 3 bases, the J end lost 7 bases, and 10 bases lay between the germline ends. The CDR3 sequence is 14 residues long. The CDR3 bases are TGCGCCAGCAGTGACGGCCAGGGAAATTCACCCCTCCACTTT. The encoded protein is CASSDGQGNSPLHF.

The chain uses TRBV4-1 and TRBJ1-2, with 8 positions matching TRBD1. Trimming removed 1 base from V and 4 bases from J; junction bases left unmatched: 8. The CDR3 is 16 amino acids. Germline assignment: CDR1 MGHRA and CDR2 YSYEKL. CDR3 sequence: CASSQAGDRLGYGYTF. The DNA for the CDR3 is TGCGCCAGCAGCCAAGCCGGGGACAGGTTAGGCTATGGCTACACCTTC.

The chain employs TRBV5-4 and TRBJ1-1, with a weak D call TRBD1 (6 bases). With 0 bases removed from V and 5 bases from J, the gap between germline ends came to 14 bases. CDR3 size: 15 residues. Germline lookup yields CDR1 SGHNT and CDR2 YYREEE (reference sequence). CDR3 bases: TGTGCCAGCAGCTTGGGGACCCCAGGGGTTACTGAAGCTTTCTTT. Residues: CASSLGTPGVTEAFF.

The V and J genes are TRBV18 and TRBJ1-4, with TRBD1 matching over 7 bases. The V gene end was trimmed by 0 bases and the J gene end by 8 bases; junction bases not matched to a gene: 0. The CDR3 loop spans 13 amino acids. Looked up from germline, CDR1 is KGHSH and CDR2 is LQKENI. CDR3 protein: CASSPPGQEKLFF. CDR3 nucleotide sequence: TGTGCCAGCTCACCACCGGGACAGGAAAAACTGTTTTTT.

The CDR3 protein is CASSRGQARSEAFF. CDR3 sequence (DNA): TGTGCCAGCAGCCGGGGACAGGCTCGATCTGAAGCTTTCTTT. This sequence joins TRBV6-5 and TRBJ1-1, with 8 bases that match TRBD1. CDR1 is MNHEY and CDR2 is SVGAGI in the germline V gene. V was clipped by 6 bases and J by 6 bases; unmatched bases: 9. This CDR3 spans 14 amino acids.

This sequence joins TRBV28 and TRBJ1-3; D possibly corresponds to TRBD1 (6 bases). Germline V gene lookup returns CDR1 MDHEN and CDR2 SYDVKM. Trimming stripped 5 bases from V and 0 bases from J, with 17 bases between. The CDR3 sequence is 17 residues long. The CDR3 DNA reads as TGTGCCAGCAGTCTCGGACAGTTACTAAGCTCTGGAAACACCATATATTTT. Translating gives CASSLGQLLSSGNTIYF.

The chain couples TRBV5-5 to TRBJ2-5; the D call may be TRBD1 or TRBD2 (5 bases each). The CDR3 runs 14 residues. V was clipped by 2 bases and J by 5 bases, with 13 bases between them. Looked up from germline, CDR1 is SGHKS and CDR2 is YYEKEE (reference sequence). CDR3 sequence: CASSLGRDGETQYF. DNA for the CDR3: TGTGCCAGCAGCTTAGGACGGGACGGGGAGACCCAGTACTTC. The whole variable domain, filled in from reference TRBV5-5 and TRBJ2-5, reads DAGVTQSPTHLIKTRGQQVTLRCSPISGHKSVSWYQQVLGQGPQFIFQYYEKEERGRGNFPDRFSARQFPNYSSELNVNALLLGDSALYLCASSLGRDGETQYFGPGTRLLVL.